This TCR beta chain was identified in a study of STAT3 mutations in large granular lymphocyte leukemia. General study results and limits: Every T-cell large granular lymphocyte leukemia patient had at least one immunodominant TCR beta clonotype.

Germline assignment: CDR1 KGHSH and CDR2 LQKENI. V was pared by 3 bases and J by 6 bases, with 2 bases of the junction left unmatched. The CDR3 runs to 14 residues. Regarding this clone: Its cognate antigen is unknown.

Assay: immunoSEQ multiplex PCR; the TCRdb copy retains only in-frame clones and omits some. The table shows under 35,000 clones, with 65% to 80% occurring only once. The sequenced material came from peripheral blood mononuclear cells. J is TRBJ2-4 and V is TRBV18, with TRBD1 identical over 10 bases. The clonotype comes from a woman in her forties or fifties with T-cell large granular lymphocyte leukemia. Some clones in this sample may be carry-over from other donors' samples. The CDR3 reads CASSPGTGVNIQYF. CDR3 in DNA: TGTGCCAGCTCACCTGGGACAGGGGTAAACATTCAGTACTTC. Variable domain in full (rest from reference TRBV18 and TRBJ2-4): NAGVMQNPRHLVRRRGQEARLRCSPMKGHSHVYWYRQLPEEGLKFMVYLQKENIIDESGMPKERFSAEFPKEGPSILRIQQVVRGDSAAYFCASSPGTGVNIQYFGAGTRLSVL.